This T cell receptor beta chain was sequenced in a study of follicular helper T cells after annual influenza vaccination. Notes on the study in general: Successive annual vaccinations recalled a recurrent oligoclonal ICOS+CD38+ cTfh response with influenza-specific clonotypes. Day 7 ICOS+CD38+ clones later appeared mostly in ICOS-CD38- cTfh. ICOS+CD38+ cTfh clonality tracked population frequency, and its change tracked circulating plasmablast change.

Here immunoSEQ multiplex PCR was the method, and the copy in TCRdb shows in-frame clones only, minus some. The sample has some 9,800 clones, about 82% seen once. As for time point: 2015-2016 season, pre-vaccination. Between about 35 and 110 mL of blood was drawn per time point. The CDR3 has 13 residues. The germline gives CDR1 SGHTS, CDR2 YDEGEE. V was trimmed by 0 bases and J by 0 bases, leaving 3 bases between them. Turning to this clone: Its antigen is unknown.

The sequenced sample was CXCR5+ CD38- circulating T follicular helper cells from blood, obtained on the day of influenza vaccination. Subset defined: circulating Tfh, non-naive CD4+CXCR5+PD-1+ (ICOS+CD38+ or ICOS-CD38-). This chain connects TRBV5-8 to TRBJ2-5; D unclear. The TCR comes from an adult who received the influenza vaccine. The CDR3 DNA sequence: TGTGCCAGCAGCTTGGTAAACCAAGAGACCCAGTACTTC. It translates to CASSLVNQETQYF.